This is a list of T cell receptor beta chains from one sample in a study of blood T cells in healthy people across ages. TCRdb reprocessed the 5' RACE reads via MiXCR and lists one record per CDR3 protein. Of around 2 million distinct CDR3 sequences listed, 30% to 40% are singletons. Sequenced material: blood. Every receptor here comes from a human donor in good health. Each CDR3 is given with its conserved first and last residue.

v_call	j_call	cdr3_aa
TRBV29-1	TRBJ2-5	CSIRTAKGTQYF
TRBV9	TRBJ2-6	CASSVSGSIPGANVLTF
TRBV29-1	TRBJ2-3	CSVRREAGGPADTRYF
TRBV7-2	TRBJ2-5	CASRILAGALGTQYF
TRBV7-2	TRBJ2-4	CASSLAPVKNIQYF
TRBV27	TRBJ1-5	CASGLITNQPQHF
TRBV7-2	TRBJ1-1	CASSSRQGATEAFF
TRBV10-3	NA	CASSQTSVKEETQYF
TRBV6-5	TRBJ2-7	CASSYDTDFGGYEQYF
TRBV4-3	TRBJ2-3	CASSQGLTGEFATDTQYF
TRBV4-1	TRBJ2-7	CASSQGGQWEASSSYEQYF
TRBV10-3	TRBJ2-7	CAISGLAGDEQYF
TRBV4-1	TRBJ2-4	CASSQDSPAGAAKNIQYF
TRBV12-3/TRBV12-4	TRBJ1-2	CASSFSSSSYGYTF
TRBV7-2	TRBJ2-3	CASSLDGLAGRTDTQYF
TRBV28	TRBJ2-7	CASRTPGQGSYEQYF
TRBV4-1	TRBJ2-5	CASSDGGGQETRYF
TRBV27	TRBJ2-1	CASKKWAPSYNEQFF
TRBV6-6	TRBJ2-3	CASSYTVSSTDTRYF
TRBV20-1	TRBJ1-5	CSARDRKQGFGQPQHF
TRBV5-5	TRBJ2-1	CASSPHLSSGGLVEQFF
TRBV20-1	TRBJ2-1	CSARVPLGTAAYNEQFF
TRBV27	TRBJ2-1	CASSRGGPGNEQFF
TRBV4-3	TRBJ2-7	CASSQDPGDRTYERYF